Sequencing of this TCR beta chain was carried out in a study of identical twins. Whole-study results and caveats: Conclusions came from cross-sectional statistical analysis, not from following the same donors. Those out-of-frame alpha sequences shared by twins showed an excess of low generation probability.

This clonotype was seen a handful of times. Its antigen is not known. MiXCR, applied by TCRdb to the 5' RACE reads, yields one record per CDR3 protein. This sample yields a few hundred thousand distinct CDR3 sequences, of which approximately 13% are seen a single time; roughly 7% belongs to the top ten. V dropped 4 bases and J dropped 1; count of bases not matched to a gene: 5. Germline V lookup: CDR1 SQVTM, CDR2 ANQGSEA. This CDR3 is 14 amino acids long. The sample was also reused in another study, on yellow fever vaccine responses in identical twins.

This chain connects TRBV29-1 to TRBJ2-7; 9 bases are shared with TRBD2. This sequence originates from a woman younger than 30 in good health. Sequenced: CD8+ T cells sorted from blood. CDR3 loop: CSVVRREGSYEQYF. CDR3 in DNA: TGCAGCGTTGTGAGGCGGGAGGGGTCCTACGAGCAGTACTTC.